The 9 T cell receptor beta chains presented below share a single source sample, sequenced in a study of blood T cells in healthy people across ages. A second PCR of about 6 to 12 cycles used a sample-barcoded 5' primer and a J-beta primer mix. MiXCR, applied by TCRdb to the 5' RACE reads, yields one record per CDR3 protein. This sample yields about 840,000 distinct CDR3 sequences, of which just under 30% are seen a single time; roughly 10% belongs to the top ten. The same data also went into a second study, on T cells of mothers and their children.

The source material was blood. The receptors derive from a woman in her forties in good health.

This clonotype has at least ten counts. The CDR3 coding sequence is TGTGCCAGCAGCCATCCGAGGACAGGGGGCTATTCCTCCTACGAGCAGTACTTC. Translation: CASSHPRTGGYSSYEQYF. The V gene is TRBV4-2, the J gene TRBJ2-7; TRBD1 matches at 11 bases. Germline V gene sequence: CDR1 LGHNA, CDR2 YNFKEQ. This CDR3 has 18 residues. V gave up 3 bases and J gave up 0 bases; unmatched junction bases: 10.

In its sample, this clonotype was seen many times. The rearrangement joins TRBV5-1 to TRBJ2-1; TRBD1 matches 7 bases. V lost 4 bases and J lost 5; bases outside the gene matches: 15. The CDR3 has 17 amino acids. Germline V gene sequence: CDR1 SGHRS, CDR2 YFSETQ. The CDR3 is CASSPANTGVWDNEQFF. The CDR3 nucleotides are TGCGCCAGCAGCCCGGCAAACACAGGGGTTTGGGACAATGAGCAGTTCTTC.

This clonotype turned up a few times. This chain joins TRBV5-4 and TRBJ2-3, with 7 bases that match TRBD1. The germline CDR1 and CDR2 sequences are SGHNT and YYREEE (reference sequence). The J segment lost 2 bases and the V segment lost 6 bases, leaving 6 bases of the junction unmatched. The length of the CDR3 is 14 residues. The CDR3 reads CASTLTGITDTQYF. DNA for the CDR3: TGTGCCAGCACCCTGACAGGGATCACAGATACGCAGTATTTT. The full variable domain, in which reference TRBV5-4 and TRBJ2-3 provide the parts outside the CDR3, is ETGVTQSPTHLIKTRGQQVTLRCSSQSGHNTVSWYQQALGQGPQFIFQYYREEENGRGNFPPRFSGLQFPNYSSELNVNALELDDSALYLCASTLTGITDTQYFGPGTRLTVL.

This clonotype showed up many times. The chain's CDR3 is CASSKDDSLAKNIQYF. The DNA for the CDR3 is TGTGCCAGCAGCAAAGATGACAGCCTAGCCAAAAACATTCAGTACTTC. The rearrangement uses TRBV21-1 and TRBJ2-4; whether TRBD1, the table's D call, matches the DNA was not checked. TRBV21-1 is termed a pseudogene. This CDR3 is 16 amino acids long.

The chain links TRBV7-2 to TRBJ1-1; TRBD1 is a possible D gene (6 bases). Trimming removed 3 bases at V and 13 bases at J, with 36 bases between. The length of the CDR3 is 19 residues. The germline V gene encodes CDR1 SGHTA and CDR2 FQGNSA. The CDR3 DNA reads TGTGCCAGCAGCTTGGACCGGGTTGGGCAGGGGTTTGGAAACACTAAAGTTTTCTTT. This translates into CASSLDRVGQGFGNTKVFF. Filled out from reference TRBV7-2 and TRBJ1-1, the complete variable domain reads GAGVSQSPSNKVTEKGKDVELRCDPISGHTALYWYRQSLGQGLEFLIYFQGNSAPDKSGLPSDRFSAERTGGSVSTLTIQRTQQEDSAVYLCASSLDRVGQGFGNTKVFFGQGTRLTVV.

This clonotype was counted between two and nine times. The chain links TRBV12-5 to TRBJ2-5; 7 nucleotides agree with TRBD1. The CDR3 is 15 amino acids. Germline V gene data show CDR1 as LGHNT and CDR2 as FRNRAP. V was pared by 5 bases and J by 2 bases, with 8 bases of the junction left unmatched. Here the CDR3 reads CASGKGTELQETQYF. CDR3 nucleotide sequence: TGTGCTAGTGGTAAGGGGACAGAACTACAAGAGACCCAGTACTTC.

Regarding this clonotype: One end of the junction does not line up with germline, which may come from a read error. V is TRBV7-2 and J is TRBJ2-7; 16 bases fit TRBD2. The length of the CDR3 is 17 residues. Germline V gene data show CDR1 as SGHTA and CDR2 as FQGNSA. The CDR3 here is CVSSPQGLAGGSGEQYF. The CDR3 nucleotides read TGTGTCAGCAGCCCCCAGGGACTAGCGGGGGGGTCGGGAGAGCAGTACTTC.

The V and J genes are TRBV12-5 and TRBJ2-5; the match to TRBD2 covers 12 bases. The trim removed 4 bases at V and 2 bases at J, leaving 5 bases unmatched. Germline CDR1 and CDR2: LGHNT and FRNRAP. This CDR3 has 16 residues. CDR3 DNA sequence: TGTGCTAGTGGTTGGGCCACTAGCGGGAGGCAAGAGACCCAGTACTTC. As protein: CASGWATSGRQETQYF.

Notes on this clonotype: This clone may be a read error of a much larger clone one base away. The chain links TRBV24-1 to TRBJ2-1; tentatively, D is TRBD1 (5 bases). The length of the CDR3 is 13 residues. CDR1 and CDR2 from the germline V gene are KGHDR and SFDVKD. DNA for the CDR3: TGTGCCACCGACAGTGGGTCCGACAATGGGCAGTTCTTC. Its protein is CATDSGSDNGQFF.